The TCR beta chain under discussion was sequenced for a study of cytomegalovirus exposure and HLA in healthy donors. Study-wide findings and caveats: There were a few CMV-associated chains whose specificity for CMV antigens was confirmed in vitro. Another analysis was done later, and it associated around 16,000 TCR beta sequences with HLA alleles at 0.05 false discovery rate. Previously analyzed data showed that most TCR beta V segments were productive at a frequency of about 90% or about 30%. Several of the most significant clusters appeared, in a later analysis, to be linked to common viral pathogens.

13 Jbeta primers and 60 Vbeta primers were used for the PCR. Assay used: immunoSEQ multiplex PCR; TCRdb lists only in-frame clones, some missing. This table has more than 200,000 clones, 83% appearing once. The CDR3 has 15 residues. The V gene's germline CDR1 is MNHNS and CDR2 SASEGT. V was clipped by 2 bases and J by 6 bases, with 14 bases between them. In the case of this clone: Its antigen is unknown.

Material: PBMCs. This clonotype originated in a girl aged 5 to 17 in good health and CMV-seronegative. The rearrangement links TRBV6-1 to TRBJ2-4; unclear D gene. The CDR3 protein is CASSELLSLVNIQYF. The CDR3 DNA sequence: TGTGCCAGCAGTGAATTGCTTAGTCTGGTAAACATTCAGTACTTC.